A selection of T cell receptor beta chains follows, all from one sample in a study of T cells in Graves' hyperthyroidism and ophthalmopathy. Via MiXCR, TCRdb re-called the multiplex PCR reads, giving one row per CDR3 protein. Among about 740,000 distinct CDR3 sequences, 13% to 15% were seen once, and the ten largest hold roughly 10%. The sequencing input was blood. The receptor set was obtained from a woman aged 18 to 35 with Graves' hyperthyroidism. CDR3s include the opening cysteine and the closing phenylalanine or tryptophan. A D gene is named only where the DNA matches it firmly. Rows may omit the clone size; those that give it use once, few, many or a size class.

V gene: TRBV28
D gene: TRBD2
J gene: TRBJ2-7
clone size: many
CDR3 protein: CASLLAGGNEQYF
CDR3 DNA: TGTGCCAGCTTGCTAGCGGGAGGTAACGAGCAGTACTTC

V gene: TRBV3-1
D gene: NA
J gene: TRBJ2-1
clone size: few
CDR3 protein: CASSQEYGRLSSYNEQFF
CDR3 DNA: TGTGCCAGCAGCCAAGAGTACGGTAGGCTTAGCTCCTACAATGAGCAGTTCTTC

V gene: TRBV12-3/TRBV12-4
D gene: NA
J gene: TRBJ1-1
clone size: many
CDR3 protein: CASSLSFQGNTEAFF
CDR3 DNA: TGTGCCAGCAGTTTATCTTTCCAGGGGAACACTGAAGCTTTCTTT

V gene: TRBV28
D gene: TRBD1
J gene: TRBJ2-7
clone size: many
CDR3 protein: CASTSGGWTSTGIYEQYF
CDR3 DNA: TGTGCCAGCACCTCAGGGGGTTGGACCTCGACAGGGATTTACGAGCAGTACTTC

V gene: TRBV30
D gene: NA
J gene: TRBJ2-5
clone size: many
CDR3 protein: CAWSVSDQETQYF
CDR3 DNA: TGTGCCTGGAGTGTATCTGACCAAGAGACCCAGTACTTC

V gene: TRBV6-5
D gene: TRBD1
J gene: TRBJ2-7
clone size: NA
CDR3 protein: CASSYSGQTHEQYF
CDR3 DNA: TGTGCCAGCAGTTACTCGGGACAGACCCACGAGCAGTACTTC

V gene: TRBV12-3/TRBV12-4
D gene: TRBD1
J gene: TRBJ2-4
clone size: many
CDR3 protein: CASSLFVGTGGRLAKNIQYF
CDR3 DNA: TGTGCCAGCAGTTTATTTGTGGGGACAGGGGGCCGGTTAGCCAAAAACATTCAGTACTTC

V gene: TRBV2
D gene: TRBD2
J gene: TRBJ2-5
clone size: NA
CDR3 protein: CASSPGGTAETQYF
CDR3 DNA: TGTGCCAGCAGTCCGGGGGGGACGGCGGAGACCCAGTACTTC

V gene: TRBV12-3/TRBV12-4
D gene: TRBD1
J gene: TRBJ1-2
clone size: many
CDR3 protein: CASSLRRGLLGYTF
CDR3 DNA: TGTGCCAGCAGTTTACGCAGGGGGCTACTGGGCTACACCTTC

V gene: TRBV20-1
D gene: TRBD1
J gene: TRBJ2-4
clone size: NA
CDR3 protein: CSARQGQGKNIQYF
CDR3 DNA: TGCAGTGCTAGACAGGGACAGGGAAAAAACATTCAGTACTTC

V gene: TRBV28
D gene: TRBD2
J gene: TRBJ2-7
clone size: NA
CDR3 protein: CASRHGGGSYGQYF
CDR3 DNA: TGTGCCAGCCGCCACGGGGGGGGTTCCTACGGGCAGTACTTC

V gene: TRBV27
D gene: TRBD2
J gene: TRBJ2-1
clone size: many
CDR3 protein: CASSSSSGRLRPVNEQFF
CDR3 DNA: TGTGCCAGCAGTTCTTCTAGCGGGAGGTTACGTCCTGTCAATGAGCAGTTCTTC

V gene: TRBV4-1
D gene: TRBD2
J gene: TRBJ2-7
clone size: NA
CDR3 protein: CASSHAHSGSNYEQYF
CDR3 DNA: TGCGCCAGCAGCCACGCTCATAGCGGGAGTAACTACGAGCAGTACTTC

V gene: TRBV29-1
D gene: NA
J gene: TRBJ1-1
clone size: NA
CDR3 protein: CSVVESGTEAFF
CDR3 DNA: TGCAGCGTTGTTGAGTCCGGCACTGAAGCTTTCTTT

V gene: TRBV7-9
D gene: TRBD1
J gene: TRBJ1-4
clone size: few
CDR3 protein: CASRAGTGNEKLFF
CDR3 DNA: TGTGCCAGCAGGGCCGGGACAGGGAATGAAAAACTGTTTTTT

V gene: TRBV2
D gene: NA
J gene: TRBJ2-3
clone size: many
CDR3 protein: CAGLHPDTQYF
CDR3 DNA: TGTGCCGGCCTTCACCCAGATACGCAGTATTTT

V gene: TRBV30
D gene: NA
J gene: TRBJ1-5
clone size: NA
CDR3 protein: CAWSGSGNQPQHF
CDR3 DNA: TGTGCCTGGAGTGGATCGGGGAATCAGCCCCAGCATTTT

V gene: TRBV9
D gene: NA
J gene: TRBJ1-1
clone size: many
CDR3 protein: CASSVGRNTEAFF
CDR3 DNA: TGTGCCAGCAGTGTAGGAAGGAACACTGAAGCTTTCTTT

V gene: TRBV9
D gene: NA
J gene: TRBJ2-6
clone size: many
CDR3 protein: CASSVTPHVNSGANVLTF
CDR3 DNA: TGTGCCAGCAGCGTAACACCCCACGTCAACTCTGGGGCCAACGTCCTGACTTTC

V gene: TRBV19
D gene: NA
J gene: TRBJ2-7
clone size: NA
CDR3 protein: CASSKRWASKGEQYF
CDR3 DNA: TGTGCCAGTAGTAAACGATGGGCTAGCAAAGGCGAGCAGTACTTC

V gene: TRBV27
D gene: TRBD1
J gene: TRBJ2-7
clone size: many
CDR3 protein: CASKTDRGLYEQYF
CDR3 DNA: TGTGCCAGCAAGACCGACAGGGGGCTCTACGAGCAGTACTTC

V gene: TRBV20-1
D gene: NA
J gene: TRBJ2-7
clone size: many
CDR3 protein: CSARVLTTGIREQYF
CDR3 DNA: TGCAGTGCTAGAGTCCTAACAACGGGGATAAGAGAGCAGTACTTC

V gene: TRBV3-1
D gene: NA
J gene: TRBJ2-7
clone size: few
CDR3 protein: CASSQGASEQYF
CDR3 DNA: TGTGCCAGCAGCCAAGGGGCAAGCGAGCAGTACTTC

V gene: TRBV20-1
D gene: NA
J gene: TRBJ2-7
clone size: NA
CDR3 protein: CSASPGRPSVYEQYF
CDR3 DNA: TGCAGTGCTAGCCCCGGACGGCCTAGCGTCTACGAGCAGTACTTC

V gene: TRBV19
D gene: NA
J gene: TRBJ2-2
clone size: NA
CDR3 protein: CASMWQQNTGELFF
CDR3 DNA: TGTGCCAGTATGTGGCAGCAAAACACCGGGGAGCTGTTTTTT

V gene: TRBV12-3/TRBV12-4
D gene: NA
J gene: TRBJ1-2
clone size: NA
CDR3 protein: CASSPSGLGYTF
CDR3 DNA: TGTGCCAGCAGTCCCTCGGGTCTTGGCTACACCTTC

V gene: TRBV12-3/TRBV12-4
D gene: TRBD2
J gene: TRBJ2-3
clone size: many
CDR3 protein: CASSLDASGTTDTQYF
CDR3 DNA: TGTGCCAGCAGTTTAGACGCTAGCGGGACGACAGATACGCAGTATTTT

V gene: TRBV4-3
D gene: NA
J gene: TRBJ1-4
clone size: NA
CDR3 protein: CASSQDPGPEGKLFF
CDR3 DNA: TGCGCCAGCAGCCAAGACCCTGGGCCCGAGGGAAAACTGTTTTTT

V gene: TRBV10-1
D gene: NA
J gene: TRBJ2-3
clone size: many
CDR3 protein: CASSEDWTDTQYF
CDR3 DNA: TGCGCCAGCAGTGAGGATTGGACAGATACGCAGTATTTT

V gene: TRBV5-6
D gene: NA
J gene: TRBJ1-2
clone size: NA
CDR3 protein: CASSPPRGYGYTF
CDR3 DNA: TGTGCCAGCAGCCCCCCCAGGGGATATGGCTACACCTTC

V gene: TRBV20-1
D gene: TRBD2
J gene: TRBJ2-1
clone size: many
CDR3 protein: CSARDLGLAGGYNEQFF
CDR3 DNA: TGCAGTGCTAGAGATCTTGGGCTAGCGGGAGGGTACAATGAGCAGTTCTTC

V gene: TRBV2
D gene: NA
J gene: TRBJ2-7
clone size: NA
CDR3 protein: CAGTNEQYF
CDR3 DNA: TGTGCCGGAACCAATGAGCAGTACTTC

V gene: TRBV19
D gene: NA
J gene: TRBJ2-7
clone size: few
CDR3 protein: CASSSGDTSYEQYF
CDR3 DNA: TGTGCCAGTAGCTCCGGGGACACCTCCTACGAGCAGTACTTC

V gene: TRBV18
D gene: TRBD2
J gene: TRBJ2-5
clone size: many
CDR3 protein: CASSRTGLAGEETQYF
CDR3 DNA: TGTGCCAGCTCACGGACGGGACTAGCGGGGGAAGAGACCCAGTACTTC

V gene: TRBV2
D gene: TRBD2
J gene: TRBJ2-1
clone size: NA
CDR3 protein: CAKTSGTDEQFF
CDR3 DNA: TGTGCCAAGACTAGCGGGACTGATGAGCAGTTCTTC

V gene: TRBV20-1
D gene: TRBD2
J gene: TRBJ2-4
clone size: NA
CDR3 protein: CSAGVGGGGNIQYF
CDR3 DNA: TGCAGTGCGGGGGTGGGGGGGGGTGGAAACATTCAGTACTTC

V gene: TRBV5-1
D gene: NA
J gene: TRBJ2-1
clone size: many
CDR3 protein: CASSLRTGSSYNEQFF
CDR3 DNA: TGCGCCAGCAGCTTGCGTACAGGGAGTTCCTACAATGAGCAGTTCTTC

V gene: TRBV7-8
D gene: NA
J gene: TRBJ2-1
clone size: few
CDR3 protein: CASTLARWDNEQFF
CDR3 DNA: TGTGCCAGCACCTTAGCGAGATGGGACAATGAGCAGTTCTTC

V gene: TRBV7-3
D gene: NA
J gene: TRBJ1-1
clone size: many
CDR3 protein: CASSLGVGATEAFF
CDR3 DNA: TGTGCCAGCAGCTTAGGGGTCGGGGCCACTGAAGCTTTCTTT

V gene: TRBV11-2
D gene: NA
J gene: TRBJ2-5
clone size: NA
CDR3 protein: CASSLEGRIQETQYF
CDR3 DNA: TGTGCCAGCAGCTTAGAGGGGCGGATCCAAGAGACCCAGTACTTC

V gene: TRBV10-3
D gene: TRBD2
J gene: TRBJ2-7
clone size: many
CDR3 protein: CAISAGGMGSYEQYF
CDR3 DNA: TGTGCCATCAGTGCGGGGGGTATGGGATCCTACGAGCAGTACTTC